This T cell receptor beta chain is from a study of lymphopenia after photon versus proton radiotherapy. The germline V gene has CDR1 GTSNPN and CDR2 SVGIG (reference sequence). The CDR3 is 14 residues long. The germline V and J ends were trimmed by 0 bases and 3 bases, with 9 bases remaining between them. Sequencing used immunoSEQ multiplex PCR; TCRdb keeps in-frame clones, though not all of them. The sample has about 58,000 clones; less than 85% are singletons. Findings and caveats of the study: Under photons, naive T cells and diversity fell while effector/memory populations rose. In patients who died, overall survival fell as post-nadir TCR diversity dropped more. After the lymphocyte nadir, photon-treated repertoires showed oligoclonal expansion, especially of CD8+ Temra cells. Authors raise, but do not show, better survival with proton therapy.

This clone came up a few times. Its antigen remains unidentified. The chain combines TRBV30 with TRBJ1-3; no definite D call. The sequence came from a man aged 55 to 69 with pancreatic cancer. The input for sequencing was peripheral blood, taken from a patient treated with proton-based radiotherapy. CDR3 sequence: CAWSVNSGGNTIYF. Here the CDR3 DNA reads TGTGCCTGGAGTGTAAACAGTGGTGGAAACACCATATATTTT.